This T cell receptor beta chain is drawn from a study of blood T cell repertoires in COVID-19. The CDR3 sequence is 15 residues long. Germline V gives CDR1 SGHAT, CDR2 FQNNGV. The ends lost 5 bases at V and 5 bases at J; junction bases unmatched: 6. Source study methods: The authors estimated nucleated cell counts from reference gene primer amplification. Repertoires were generated with immunoSEQ multiplex PCR, while TCRdb's copy carries only in-frame clones and drops some. The V and J calls and the clone size are those of that table, but D and trimming were determined from the DNA. The sample lists a few hundred thousand clones, less than 95% occurring once.

Sequencing was carried out using PBMCs or T cells enriched from blood (not recorded which). The chain employs TRBV11-2 and TRBJ1-6; TRBD1 matches at 7 bases. The TCR was taken from a man younger than 35 who had recovered from COVID-19. In DNA form, the CDR3 reads TGTGCCAGCAGCCTGGCAGGGACAGATAATTCACCCCTCCACTTT. The encoded protein is CASSLAGTDNSPLHF.